The clone carrying this T cell receptor beta chain was observed at least ten times. The sample originates from a study of T cells after yellow fever vaccination. The overall study: Preparation of the low-cell-number fractions used SMART-Seq v4 Ultra Low Input.

Generation of TCR cDNA used 5'RACE template switching (which added a universal primer site and UMIs). From the 5' RACE reads, TCRdb called clonotypes with MiXCR, one entry per CDR3 protein. Of under 20,000 distinct CDR3 sequences in the sample, just over 4% were seen once. This CDR3 contains 16 residues. The V gene end was trimmed by 4 bases and the J gene end by 4 bases; junction bases not matched to a gene: 13. Germline CDR1 is DFQATT and CDR2 is SNEGSKA (reference sequence). Study-level results: Shared CD4/CD8 clonotypes were a small share, likely from convergent recombination. Sorted memory subsets on day 0 lacked detectable levels of almost all vaccine-responding clonotypes.

The sequencing here drew on PBMCs, either bulk or a sorted T-cell subset (CD4+, CD8+, memory, or dextramer-sorted; not recorded which), taken 15 days after the yellow fever booster vaccination. The sequence was collected from a man aged 25-45 years who received the YFV17D yellow fever vaccine. The J gene is TRBJ2-3, the V gene TRBV20-1; TRBD2 aligns across 8 bases. The CDR3 DNA follows: TGCAGTGCTATAGGAGTAGCGGGATCGGGGGCAGATACGCAGTATTTT. It encodes CSAIGVAGSGADTQYF.